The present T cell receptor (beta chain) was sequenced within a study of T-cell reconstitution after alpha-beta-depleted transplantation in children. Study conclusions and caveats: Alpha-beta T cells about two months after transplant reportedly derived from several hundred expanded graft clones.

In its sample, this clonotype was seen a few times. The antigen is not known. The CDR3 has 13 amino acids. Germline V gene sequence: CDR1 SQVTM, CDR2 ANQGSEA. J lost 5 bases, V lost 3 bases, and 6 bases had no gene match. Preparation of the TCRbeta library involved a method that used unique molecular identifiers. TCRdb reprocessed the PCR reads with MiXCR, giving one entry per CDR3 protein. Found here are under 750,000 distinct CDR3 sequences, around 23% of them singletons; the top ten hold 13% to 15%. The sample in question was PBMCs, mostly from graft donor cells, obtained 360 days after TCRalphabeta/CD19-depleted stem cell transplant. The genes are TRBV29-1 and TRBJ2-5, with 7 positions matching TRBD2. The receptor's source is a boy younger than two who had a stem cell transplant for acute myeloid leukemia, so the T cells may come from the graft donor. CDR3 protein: CSVEQGGWETQYF. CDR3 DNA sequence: TGCAGCGTTGAGCAGGGAGGGTGGGAGACCCAGTACTTC.